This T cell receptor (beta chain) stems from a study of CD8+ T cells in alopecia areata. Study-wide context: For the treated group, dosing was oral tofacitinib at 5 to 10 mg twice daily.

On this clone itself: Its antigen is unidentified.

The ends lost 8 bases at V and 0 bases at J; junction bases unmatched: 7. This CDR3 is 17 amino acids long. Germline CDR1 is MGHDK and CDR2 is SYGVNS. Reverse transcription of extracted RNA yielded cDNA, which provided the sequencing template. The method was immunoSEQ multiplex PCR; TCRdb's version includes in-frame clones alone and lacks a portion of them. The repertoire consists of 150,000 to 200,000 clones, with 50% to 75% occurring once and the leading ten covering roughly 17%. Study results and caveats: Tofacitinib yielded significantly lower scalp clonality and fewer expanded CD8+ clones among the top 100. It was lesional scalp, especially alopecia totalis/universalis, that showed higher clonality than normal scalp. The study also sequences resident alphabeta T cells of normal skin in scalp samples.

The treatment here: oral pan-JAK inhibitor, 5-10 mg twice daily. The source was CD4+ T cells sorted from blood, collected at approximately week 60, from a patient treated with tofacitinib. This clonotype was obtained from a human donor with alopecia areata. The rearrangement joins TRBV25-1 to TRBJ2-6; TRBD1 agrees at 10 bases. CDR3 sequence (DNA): TGTGCCAGCGCCGACCGGGACAGGGGCTCTGGGGCCAACGTCCTGACTTTC. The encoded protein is CASADRDRGSGANVLTF.